This entry is about one T cell receptor beta chain. Its cognate antigen is unknown. This sample was taken from a study of cytomegalovirus exposure and HLA in healthy donors. Study information: An early data release held some 89 million unique TCRs from HLA-typed donors. General study points: A few V segments could not be told apart, such as TRBV6-2 and TRBV6-3, and were left out.

The PCR was carried out with 60 Vbeta primers and 13 Jbeta primers. Sequenced by immunoSEQ multiplex PCR; TCRdb stores in-frame clones only, minus some. The sample has under 200,000 clones; approximately 77% are singletons. Germline V gives CDR1 SGDLS, CDR2 YYNGEE. The CDR3 loop spans 17 amino acids. The junction had 6 bases not matched to a gene; V was cut back by 0 bases and J by 4 bases. The sequence was obtained from a man aged 30 to 45 in good health and CMV-seropositive. The material sequenced was PBMCs. The V and J genes are TRBV9 and TRBJ2-6; the match to TRBD2 covers 8 bases. CDR3 sequence reads: CASSVAPGGSGANVLTF. Here the CDR3 DNA reads TGTGCCAGCAGCGTAGCACCGGGGGGGTCGGGGGCCAACGTCCTGACTTTC.